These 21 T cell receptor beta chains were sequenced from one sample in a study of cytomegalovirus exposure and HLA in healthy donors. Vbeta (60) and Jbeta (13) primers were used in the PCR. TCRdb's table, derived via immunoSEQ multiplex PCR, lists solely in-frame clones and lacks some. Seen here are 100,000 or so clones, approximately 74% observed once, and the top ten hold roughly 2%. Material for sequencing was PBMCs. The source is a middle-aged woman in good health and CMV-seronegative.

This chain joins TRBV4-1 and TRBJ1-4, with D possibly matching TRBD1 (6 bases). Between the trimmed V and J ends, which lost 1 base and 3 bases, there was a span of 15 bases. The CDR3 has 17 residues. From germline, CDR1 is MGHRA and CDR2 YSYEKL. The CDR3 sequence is CASSQGQPGVANEKLFF. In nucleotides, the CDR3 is TGCGCCAGCAGCCAAGGGCAACCAGGGGTAGCTAATGAAAAACTGTTTTTT.

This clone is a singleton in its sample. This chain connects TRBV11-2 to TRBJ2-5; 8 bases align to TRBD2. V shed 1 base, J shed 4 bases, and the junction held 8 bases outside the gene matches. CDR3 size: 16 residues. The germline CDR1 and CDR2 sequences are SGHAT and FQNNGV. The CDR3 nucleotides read TGTGCCAGCAGCTTAGGTCGAGCGGGAGTAAGAGAGACCCAGTACTTC. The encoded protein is CASSLGRAGVRETQYF.

CDR3 region: CASQGRNTEAFF. The CDR3, as DNA: TGTGCCAGCCAGGGGAGGAACACTGAAGCTTTCTTT. The chain employs TRBV28 and TRBJ1-1; a weak D match, TRBD1 (6 bases). Germline V gene sequence: CDR1 MDHEN, CDR2 SYDVKM. The CDR3 loop spans 12 amino acids. Trimming took off 8 bases at V and 1 base at J, with 8 bases between the two ends.

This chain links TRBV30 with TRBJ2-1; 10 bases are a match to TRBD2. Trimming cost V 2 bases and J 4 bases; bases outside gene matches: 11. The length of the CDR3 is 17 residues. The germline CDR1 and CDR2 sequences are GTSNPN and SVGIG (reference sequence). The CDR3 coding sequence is TGTGCCTGGAGTAGATCCCGGACTAGCGGAGGGTACAATGAGCAGTTCTTC. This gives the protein CAWSRSRTSGGYNEQFF.

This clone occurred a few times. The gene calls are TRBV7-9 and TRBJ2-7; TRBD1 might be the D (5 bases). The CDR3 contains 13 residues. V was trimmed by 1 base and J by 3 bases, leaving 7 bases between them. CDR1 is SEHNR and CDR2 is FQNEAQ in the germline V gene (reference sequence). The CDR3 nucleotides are TGTGCCAGCAGCTTAGAGACAGACTACGAGCAGTACTTC. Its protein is CASSLETDYEQYF.

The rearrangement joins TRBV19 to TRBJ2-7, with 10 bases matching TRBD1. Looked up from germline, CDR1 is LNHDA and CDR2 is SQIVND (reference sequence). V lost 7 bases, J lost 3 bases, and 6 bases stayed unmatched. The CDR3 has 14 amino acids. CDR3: CASMETGGIYEQYF. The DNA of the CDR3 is TGTGCCAGTATGGAGACAGGGGGCATCTACGAGCAGTACTTC. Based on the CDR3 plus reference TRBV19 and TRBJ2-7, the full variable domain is DGGITQSPKYLFRKEGQNVTLSCEQNLNHDAMYWYRQDPGQGLRLIYYSQIVNDFQKGDIAEGYSVSREKKESFPLTVTSAQKNPTAFYLCASMETGGIYEQYFGPGTRLTVT.

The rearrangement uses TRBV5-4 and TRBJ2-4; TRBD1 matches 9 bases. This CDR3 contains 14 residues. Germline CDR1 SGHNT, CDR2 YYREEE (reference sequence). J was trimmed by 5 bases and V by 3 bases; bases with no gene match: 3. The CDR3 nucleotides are TGTGCCAGCAGCTCACAGGGGGCCGAAAACATTCAGTACTTC. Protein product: CASSSQGAENIQYF.

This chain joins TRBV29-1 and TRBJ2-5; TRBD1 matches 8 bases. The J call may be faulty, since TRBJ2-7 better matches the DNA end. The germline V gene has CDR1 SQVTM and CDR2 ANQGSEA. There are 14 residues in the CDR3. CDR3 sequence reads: CSVEIGQGAYEQYF. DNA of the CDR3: TGCAGCGTTGAAATCGGACAGGGCGCCTACGAGCAGTACTTC.

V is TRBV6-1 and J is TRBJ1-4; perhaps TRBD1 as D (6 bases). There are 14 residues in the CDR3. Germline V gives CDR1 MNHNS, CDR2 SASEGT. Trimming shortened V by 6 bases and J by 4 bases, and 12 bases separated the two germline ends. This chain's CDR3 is CASSAGAYNEKLFF. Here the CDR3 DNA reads TGTGCCAGCAGCGCAGGGGCATATAATGAAAAACTGTTTTTT.

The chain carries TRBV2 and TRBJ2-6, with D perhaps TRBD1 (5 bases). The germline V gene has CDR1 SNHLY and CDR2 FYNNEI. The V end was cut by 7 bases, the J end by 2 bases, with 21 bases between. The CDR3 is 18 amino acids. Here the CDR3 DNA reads TGTGCCAGCAACGCCGCTCAGGGTGCTAGTACTGGGGCCAACGTCCTGACTTTC. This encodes CASNAAQGASTGANVLTF.

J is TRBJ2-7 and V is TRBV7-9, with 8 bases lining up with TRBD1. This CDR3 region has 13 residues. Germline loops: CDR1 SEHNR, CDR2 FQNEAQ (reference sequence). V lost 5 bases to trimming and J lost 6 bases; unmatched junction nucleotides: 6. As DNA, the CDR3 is TGTGCCAGCAGCCACGGACAGGGTTTCGAGCAGTACTTC. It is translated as CASSHGQGFEQYF.

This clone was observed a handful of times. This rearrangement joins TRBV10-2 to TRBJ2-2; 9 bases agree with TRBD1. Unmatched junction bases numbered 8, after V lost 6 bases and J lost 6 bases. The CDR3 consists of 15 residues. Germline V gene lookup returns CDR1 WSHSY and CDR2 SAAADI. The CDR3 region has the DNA TGCGCCAGCAGACTACAGGGGGCGATCCCCGGGGAGCTGTTTTTT. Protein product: CASRLQGAIPGELFF.

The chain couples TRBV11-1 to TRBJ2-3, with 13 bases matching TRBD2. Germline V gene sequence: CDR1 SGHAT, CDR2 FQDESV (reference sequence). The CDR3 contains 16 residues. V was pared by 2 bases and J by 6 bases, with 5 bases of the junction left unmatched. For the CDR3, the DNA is TGTGCCAGCAGCTTAAGACTAGCGGGGGGTTTGGATACGCAGTATTTT. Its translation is CASSLRLAGGLDTQYF.

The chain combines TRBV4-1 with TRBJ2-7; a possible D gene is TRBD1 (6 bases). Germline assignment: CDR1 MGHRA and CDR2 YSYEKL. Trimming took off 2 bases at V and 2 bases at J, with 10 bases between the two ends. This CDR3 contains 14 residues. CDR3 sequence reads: CASSQSDRPYEQYF. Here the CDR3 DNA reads TGCGCCAGCAGCCAATCCGACAGGCCCTACGAGCAGTACTTC.

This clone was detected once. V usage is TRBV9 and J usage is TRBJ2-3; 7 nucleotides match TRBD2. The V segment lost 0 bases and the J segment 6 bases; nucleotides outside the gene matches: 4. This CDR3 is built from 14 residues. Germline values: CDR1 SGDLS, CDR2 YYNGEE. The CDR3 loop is CASSVAIGGDTQYF. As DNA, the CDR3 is TGTGCCAGCAGCGTAGCTATCGGGGGGGATACGCAGTATTTT.

The CDR3 bases are TGCGCCAGCAGTGAATTGTGGACAGAGTTCTACAATGAGCAGTTCTTC. This sequence encodes CASSELWTEFYNEQFF. J is TRBJ2-1 and V is TRBV10-2; D perhaps matches TRBD1 (6 bases). The V gene lost 3 bases and the J gene lost 3 bases, with 15 bases spanning the gap. The CDR3 consists of 16 residues. Germline V CDR1 and CDR2: WSHSY, SAAADI.

The CDR3 DNA reads TGTGCCAGCAGCTTAATGTCTGGGCGACGGGGGACTGGCGAGCAGTACTTC. The encoded protein is CASSLMSGRRGTGEQYF. The V call is TRBV7-2, the J call TRBJ2-7; D is possibly TRBD2 (6 bases). V was clipped by 2 bases and J by 6 bases, with 23 bases between them. CDR3 length equals 17 residues. The germline gives CDR1 SGHTA, CDR2 FQGNSA.

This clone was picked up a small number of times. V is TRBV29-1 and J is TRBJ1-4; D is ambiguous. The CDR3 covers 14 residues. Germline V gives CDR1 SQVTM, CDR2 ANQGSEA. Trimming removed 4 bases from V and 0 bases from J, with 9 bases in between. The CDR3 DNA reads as TGCAGCGTTGTCATCGGGACAACTAATGAAAAACTGTTTTTT. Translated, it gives CSVVIGTTNEKLFF.

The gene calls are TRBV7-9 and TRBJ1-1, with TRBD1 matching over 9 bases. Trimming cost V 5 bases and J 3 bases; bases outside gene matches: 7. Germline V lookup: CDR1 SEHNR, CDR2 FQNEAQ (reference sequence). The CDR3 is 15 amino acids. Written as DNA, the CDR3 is TGTGCCAGCAGCAGAAACAGGGGGCTGGACACTGAAGCTTTCTTT. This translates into CASSRNRGLDTEAFF.

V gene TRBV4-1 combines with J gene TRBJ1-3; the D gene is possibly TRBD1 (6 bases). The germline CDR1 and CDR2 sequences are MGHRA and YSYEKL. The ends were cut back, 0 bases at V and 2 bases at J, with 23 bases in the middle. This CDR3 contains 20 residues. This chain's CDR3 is CASSQDGGLLRGGAGNTIYF. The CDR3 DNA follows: TGCGCCAGCAGCCAAGATGGGGGGCTTCTTAGGGGGGGTGCTGGAAACACCATATATTTT.

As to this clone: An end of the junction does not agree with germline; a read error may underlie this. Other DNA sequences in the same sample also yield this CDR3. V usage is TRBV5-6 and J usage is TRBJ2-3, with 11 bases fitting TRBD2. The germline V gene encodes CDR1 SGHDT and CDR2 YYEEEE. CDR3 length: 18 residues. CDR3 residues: CASSSERLAGSYADTQYF. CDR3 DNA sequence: TGTGCTAGCAGCTCGGAGAGACTAGCGGGGTCCTATGCAGATACGCAGTATTTT.